A selection of T cell receptor beta chains follows, all from one sample in a study of monozygotic twins with inflammatory bowel disease. TCRdb reprocessed the 5' RACE reads, with one entry per CDR3 protein and no DNA. The table lists 400,000 or so distinct CDR3 sequences, with about 2.4% in the top ten. The sample was blood. These receptors came from a human donor with ulcerative colitis or Crohn's disease, or a healthy co-twin of an affected twin (not recorded which). The CDR3 runs from the conserved cysteine through the conserved F or W. Fields, in order: J gene, V gene, CDR3 length, CDR3 protein.

j_call: TRBJ1-5; v_call: TRBV5-1; cdr3_length: 15; cdr3_aa: CASSLRGAIDQPQHF
j_call: TRBJ2-7; v_call: TRBV10-3; cdr3_length: 13; cdr3_aa: CAISESPPGEQYF
j_call: TRBJ2-6; v_call: TRBV7-6; cdr3_length: 14; cdr3_aa: CASSWGSGANVLTF
j_call: TRBJ2-1; v_call: TRBV5-1; cdr3_length: 16; cdr3_aa: CASRKLAGISYNEQFF
j_call: TRBJ2-7; v_call: TRBV20-1; cdr3_length: 14; cdr3_aa: CSARVSDRSYEQYF
j_call: TRBJ2-1; v_call: TRBV25-1; cdr3_length: 16; cdr3_aa: CASSPFPGGQYNEQFF
j_call: TRBJ1-1; v_call: TRBV4-2; cdr3_length: 16; cdr3_aa: CVSSQPRRAEYTEAFF
j_call: TRBJ1-2; v_call: TRBV6-2/TRBV6-3; cdr3_length: 13; cdr3_aa: CASSYRGQYGYTF
j_call: TRBJ2-3; v_call: TRBV12-3/TRBV12-4; cdr3_length: 14; cdr3_aa: CASSSKSSTDTQYF
j_call: TRBJ2-7; v_call: TRBV29-1; cdr3_length: 13; cdr3_aa: CSVVDSYSYEQYF
j_call: TRBJ2-3; v_call: TRBV11-2; cdr3_length: 16; cdr3_aa: CASSPRAGSLVDTQYF
j_call: TRBJ2-1; v_call: TRBV24-1; cdr3_length: 14; cdr3_aa: CATTGTSGTSEQFF
j_call: TRBJ1-1; v_call: TRBV6-2/TRBV6-3; cdr3_length: 15; cdr3_aa: CASRPTASASTEAFF
j_call: TRBJ2-3; v_call: TRBV4-1; cdr3_length: 16; cdr3_aa: CASSQPPGMGTDTQYF
j_call: TRBJ2-1; v_call: TRBV3-1; cdr3_length: 17; cdr3_aa: CASSPGGIGQGRNEQFF
j_call: TRBJ1-1; v_call: TRBV5-1; cdr3_length: 16; cdr3_aa: CASTLNPWDINTEAFF
j_call: TRBJ1-1; v_call: TRBV29-1; cdr3_length: 13; cdr3_aa: CSVGAGQDGKTFF
j_call: TRBJ2-1; v_call: TRBV6-1; cdr3_length: 15; cdr3_aa: CASRGGGRVYNEQFF
j_call: TRBJ1-1; v_call: TRBV6-2/TRBV6-3; cdr3_length: 15; cdr3_aa: CASSPSIVGGTEAFF
j_call: TRBJ1-2; v_call: TRBV20-1; cdr3_length: 11; cdr3_aa: CSTPDGYGYTF
j_call: TRBJ2-3; v_call: TRBV27; cdr3_length: 15; cdr3_aa: CASSLSKWSTDTQYF
j_call: TRBJ2-1; v_call: TRBV4-2; cdr3_length: 13; cdr3_aa: CASSQESPAGQFF
j_call: TRBJ2-2; v_call: TRBV20-1; cdr3_length: 15; cdr3_aa: CSATIQGPNTGELFF
j_call: TRBJ2-3; v_call: TRBV7-2; cdr3_length: 15; cdr3_aa: CASSLAWTGTDTQYF
j_call: TRBJ2-7; v_call: TRBV7-7; cdr3_length: 12; cdr3_aa: CASSPLPYEQYF
j_call: TRBJ2-2; v_call: TRBV5-1; cdr3_length: 16; cdr3_aa: CASSYSRDRGSGELFF
j_call: TRBJ2-1; v_call: TRBV7-3; cdr3_length: 12; cdr3_aa: CASSLTLNEQFF
j_call: TRBJ1-2; v_call: TRBV6-5; cdr3_length: 15; cdr3_aa: CASSYGEGPNYGYTF
j_call: TRBJ2-3; v_call: TRBV6-2/TRBV6-3; cdr3_length: 17; cdr3_aa: CASSPFGGSYSTDTQYF
j_call: TRBJ2-3; v_call: TRBV5-1; cdr3_length: 13; cdr3_aa: CASSQLDADTQYF
j_call: TRBJ2-5; v_call: TRBV7-2; cdr3_length: 16; cdr3_aa: CASSLTSATFQETQYF
j_call: TRBJ2-3; v_call: TRBV13; cdr3_length: 15; cdr3_aa: CASSLSTPSTDTQYF
j_call: TRBJ2-5; v_call: TRBV5-6; cdr3_length: 14; cdr3_aa: CASSQGLPQETQYF
j_call: TRBJ2-1; v_call: TRBV3-1; cdr3_length: 16; cdr3_aa: CASSRLLYGEANEQFF
j_call: TRBJ2-2; v_call: TRBV19; cdr3_length: 16; cdr3_aa: CASSKPAGVGTGELFF
j_call: TRBJ2-1; v_call: TRBV7-3; cdr3_length: 15; cdr3_aa: CASSLTGTIFNEQFF
j_call: TRBJ2-1; v_call: TRBV12-3/TRBV12-4; cdr3_length: 15; cdr3_aa: CASTPGDRDPNEQFF
j_call: TRBJ2-5; v_call: TRBV7-2; cdr3_length: 15; cdr3_aa: CASSRTGTDQETQYF
j_call: TRBJ2-7; v_call: TRBV5-1; cdr3_length: 15; cdr3_aa: CASSLEAGGRYEQYF